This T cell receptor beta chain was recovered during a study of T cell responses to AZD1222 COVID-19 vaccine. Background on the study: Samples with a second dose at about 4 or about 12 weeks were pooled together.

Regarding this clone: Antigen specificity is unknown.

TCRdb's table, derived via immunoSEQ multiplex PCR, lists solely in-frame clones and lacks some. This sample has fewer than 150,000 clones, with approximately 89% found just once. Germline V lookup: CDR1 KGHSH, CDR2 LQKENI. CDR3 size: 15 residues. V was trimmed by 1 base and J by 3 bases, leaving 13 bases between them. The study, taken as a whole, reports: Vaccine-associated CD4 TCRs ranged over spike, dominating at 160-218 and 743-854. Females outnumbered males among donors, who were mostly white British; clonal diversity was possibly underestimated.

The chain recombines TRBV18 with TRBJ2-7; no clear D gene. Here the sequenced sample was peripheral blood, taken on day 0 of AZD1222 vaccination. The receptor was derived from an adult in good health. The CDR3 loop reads CASSPRGDAHYEQYF. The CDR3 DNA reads TGTGCCAGCTCACCACGAGGAGACGCTCACTACGAGCAGTACTTC.